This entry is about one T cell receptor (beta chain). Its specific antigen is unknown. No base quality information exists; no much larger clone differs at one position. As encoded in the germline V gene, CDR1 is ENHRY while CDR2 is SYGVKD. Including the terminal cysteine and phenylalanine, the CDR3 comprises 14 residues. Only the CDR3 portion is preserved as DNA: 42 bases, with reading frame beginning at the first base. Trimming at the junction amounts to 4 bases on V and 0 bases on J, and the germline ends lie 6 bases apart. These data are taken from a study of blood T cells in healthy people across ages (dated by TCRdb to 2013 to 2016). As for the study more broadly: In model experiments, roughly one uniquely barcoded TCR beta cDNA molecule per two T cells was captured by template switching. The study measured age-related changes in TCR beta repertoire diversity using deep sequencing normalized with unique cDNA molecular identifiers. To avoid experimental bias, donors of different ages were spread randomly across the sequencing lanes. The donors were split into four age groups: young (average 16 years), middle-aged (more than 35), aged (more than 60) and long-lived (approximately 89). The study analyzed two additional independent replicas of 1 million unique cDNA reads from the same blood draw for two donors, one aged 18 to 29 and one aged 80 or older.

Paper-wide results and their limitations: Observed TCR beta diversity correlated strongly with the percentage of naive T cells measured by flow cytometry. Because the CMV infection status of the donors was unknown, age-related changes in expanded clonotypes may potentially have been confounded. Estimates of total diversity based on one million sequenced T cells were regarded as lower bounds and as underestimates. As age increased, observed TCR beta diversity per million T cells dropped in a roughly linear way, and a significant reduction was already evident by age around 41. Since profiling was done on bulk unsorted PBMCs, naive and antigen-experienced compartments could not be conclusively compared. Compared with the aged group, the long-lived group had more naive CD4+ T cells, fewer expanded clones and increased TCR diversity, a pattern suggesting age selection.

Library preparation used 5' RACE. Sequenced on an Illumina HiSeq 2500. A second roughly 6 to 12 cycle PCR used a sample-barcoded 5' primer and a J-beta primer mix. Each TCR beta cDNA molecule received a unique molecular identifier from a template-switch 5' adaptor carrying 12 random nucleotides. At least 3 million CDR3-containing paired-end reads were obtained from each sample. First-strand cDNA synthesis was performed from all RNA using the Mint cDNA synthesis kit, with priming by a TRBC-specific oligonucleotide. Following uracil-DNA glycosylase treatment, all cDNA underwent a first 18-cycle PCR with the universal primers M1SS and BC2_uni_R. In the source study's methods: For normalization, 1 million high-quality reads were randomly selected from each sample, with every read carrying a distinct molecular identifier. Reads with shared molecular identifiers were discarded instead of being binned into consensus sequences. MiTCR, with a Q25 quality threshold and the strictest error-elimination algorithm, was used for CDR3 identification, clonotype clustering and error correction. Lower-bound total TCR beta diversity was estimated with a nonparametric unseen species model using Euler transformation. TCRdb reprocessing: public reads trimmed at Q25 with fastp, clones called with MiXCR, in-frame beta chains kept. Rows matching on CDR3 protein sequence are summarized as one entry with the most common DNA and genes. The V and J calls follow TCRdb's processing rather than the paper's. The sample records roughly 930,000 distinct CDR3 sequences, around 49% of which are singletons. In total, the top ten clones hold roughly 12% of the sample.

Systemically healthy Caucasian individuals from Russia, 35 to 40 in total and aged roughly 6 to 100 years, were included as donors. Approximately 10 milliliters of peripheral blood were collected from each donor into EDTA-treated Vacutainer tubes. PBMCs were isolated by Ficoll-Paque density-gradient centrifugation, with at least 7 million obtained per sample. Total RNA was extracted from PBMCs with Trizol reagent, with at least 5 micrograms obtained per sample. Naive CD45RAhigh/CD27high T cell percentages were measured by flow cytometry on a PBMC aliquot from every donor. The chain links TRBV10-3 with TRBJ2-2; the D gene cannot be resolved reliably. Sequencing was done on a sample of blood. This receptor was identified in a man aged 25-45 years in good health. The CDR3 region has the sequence CAISGLANTGELFF. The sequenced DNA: TGTGCCATCAGTGGACTCGCGAACACCGGGGAGCTGTTTTTT.